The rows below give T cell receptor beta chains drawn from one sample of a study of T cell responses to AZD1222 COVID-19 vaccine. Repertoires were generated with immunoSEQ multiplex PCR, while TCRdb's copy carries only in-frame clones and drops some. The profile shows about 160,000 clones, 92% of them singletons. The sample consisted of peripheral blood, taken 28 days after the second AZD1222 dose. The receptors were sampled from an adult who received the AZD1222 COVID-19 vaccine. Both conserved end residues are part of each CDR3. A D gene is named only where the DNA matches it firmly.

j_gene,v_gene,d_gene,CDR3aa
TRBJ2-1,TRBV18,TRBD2,CASSPPLASGRGEQFF
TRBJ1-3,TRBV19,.,CASSIVHSGNTIYF
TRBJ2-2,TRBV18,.,CASSPDSEGFGELFF
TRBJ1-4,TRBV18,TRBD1,CASSLRSDGTGNEKLFF
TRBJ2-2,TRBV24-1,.,CATSDLRGTGELFF
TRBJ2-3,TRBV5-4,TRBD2,CASSLSGTSTDTQYF
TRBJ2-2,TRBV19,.,CASSPRVGELFF
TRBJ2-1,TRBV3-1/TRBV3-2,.,CASSQVFGGRAYNEQFF
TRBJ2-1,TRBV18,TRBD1,CASSPPGQRDEQFF
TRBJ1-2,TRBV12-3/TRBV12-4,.,CASRNFEYTF
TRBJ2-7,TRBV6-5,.,CASSYQISLFSEQYF
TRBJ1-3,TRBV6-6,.,CASSPTVSGNTIYF
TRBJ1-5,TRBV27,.,CASSLSYGGDQPQHF
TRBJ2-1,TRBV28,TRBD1,CASSQDRGRAYNEQFF
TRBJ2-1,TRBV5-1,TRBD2,CASTPTSGISNEQFF
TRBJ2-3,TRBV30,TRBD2,CAWSALAGVRDTQYF
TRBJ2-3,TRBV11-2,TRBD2,CASSFPIGERGRGTDTQYF
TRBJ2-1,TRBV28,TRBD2,CASSSPTSGSRGSSYNEQFF
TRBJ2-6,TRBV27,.,CASAQWGSGANVLTF
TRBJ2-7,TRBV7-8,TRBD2,CASSLRTSGEGYEQYF
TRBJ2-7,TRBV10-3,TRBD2,CATGLAGAYEQYF
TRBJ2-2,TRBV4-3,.,CASSQDLGTYANTGELFF
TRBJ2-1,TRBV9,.,CASPPFYNEQFF
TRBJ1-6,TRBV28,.,CASSLWAGAGGSPLHF
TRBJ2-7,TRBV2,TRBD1,CASIYRRDRFYEQYF
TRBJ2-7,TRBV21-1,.,CASSLAAYEQYF
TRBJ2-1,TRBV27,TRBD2,CASSLSNQGLADYNEQFF
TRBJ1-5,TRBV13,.,CASSLTRSNQPQHF
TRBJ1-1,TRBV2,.,CASSVVGPNTEAFF
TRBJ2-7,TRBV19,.,CASSEQGMYEQYF
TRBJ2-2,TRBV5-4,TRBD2,CASSSWTRTTGELFF
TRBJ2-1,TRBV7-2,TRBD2,CASSPWTSNYEQFF
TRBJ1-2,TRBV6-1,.,CASSEPVTPTGYGYTF
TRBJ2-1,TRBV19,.,CASSAVDEQFF
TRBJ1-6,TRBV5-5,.,CASSPVVGSYNSPLHF
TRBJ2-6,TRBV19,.,CARSTGHSGANVLTF
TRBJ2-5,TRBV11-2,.,CASQLGETQYF
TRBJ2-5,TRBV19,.,CASSPRTGERETQYF
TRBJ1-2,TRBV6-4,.,CASSVVCKTLIVYGYTF
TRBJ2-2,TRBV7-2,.,CASSLGGGIGELFF
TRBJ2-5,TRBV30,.,CAWSAETQYF